This TCR beta chain was captured by sequencing in a study of CD4+ T cells in melanoma. Study-level results: CD8+ T cell, macrophage and B cell function reportedly correlated with neoantigen-specific CD4+ T cells. Reportedly, melanoma neoantigen-specific CD4+ T cells showed varied differentiation states.

V lost 5 bases, J lost 2 bases, and 13 bases lay in between. The CDR3 totals 15 residues. Per germline, CDR1 SEHNR and CDR2 FQNEAQ (reference sequence). Points on this clone: Its antigen is not identified.

Sequencing was performed with immunoSEQ multiplex PCR; in TCRdb, only in-frame clones are kept and a portion is missing. The sample contains 13,000 to 15,000 clones, approximately 63% of which appear only once. This TCR was sampled from a human donor with melanoma. The rearrangement links TRBV7-9 to TRBJ1-3; D remains unclear. What was sequenced was cells from a culture (not recorded whether cultured in vitro). The CDR3 is CASSPGIEAGNTIYF. The CDR3 DNA reads as TGTGCCAGCAGCCCCGGTATCGAGGCTGGAAACACCATATATTTT.